What follows describes a single TCR beta chain. The data were obtained in a study of blood T cell repertoires in COVID-19. Across the study: Both acute and convalescent COVID-19 samples were obtained from the United States, Italy and Spain.

Methods used by the authors: Amplifying reference gene primers gave estimates of nucleated cell counts. The data were produced by immunoSEQ multiplex PCR, yet TCRdb's version contains in-frame clones alone and is incomplete. That table supplies the V and J calls and clone size; D and trimming were determined from the DNA. The sample lists about 160,000 clones, about 83% occurring once. The germline CDR1 and CDR2 sequences are LNHDA and SQIVND (reference sequence). V lost 5 bases and J lost 0; bases outside the gene matches: 6. The CDR3 is 16 amino acids. The V call is TRBV19, the J call TRBJ2-7; 11 nucleotides match TRBD2. The TCR sequence derives from a woman older than 75 with acute or convalescent COVID-19. Sequenced material: peripheral blood. In nucleotides, the CDR3 is TGTGCCAGTAGTTCATTGACTAGCGGGATCTCCTACGAGCAGTACTTC. This sequence encodes CASSSLTSGISYEQYF.